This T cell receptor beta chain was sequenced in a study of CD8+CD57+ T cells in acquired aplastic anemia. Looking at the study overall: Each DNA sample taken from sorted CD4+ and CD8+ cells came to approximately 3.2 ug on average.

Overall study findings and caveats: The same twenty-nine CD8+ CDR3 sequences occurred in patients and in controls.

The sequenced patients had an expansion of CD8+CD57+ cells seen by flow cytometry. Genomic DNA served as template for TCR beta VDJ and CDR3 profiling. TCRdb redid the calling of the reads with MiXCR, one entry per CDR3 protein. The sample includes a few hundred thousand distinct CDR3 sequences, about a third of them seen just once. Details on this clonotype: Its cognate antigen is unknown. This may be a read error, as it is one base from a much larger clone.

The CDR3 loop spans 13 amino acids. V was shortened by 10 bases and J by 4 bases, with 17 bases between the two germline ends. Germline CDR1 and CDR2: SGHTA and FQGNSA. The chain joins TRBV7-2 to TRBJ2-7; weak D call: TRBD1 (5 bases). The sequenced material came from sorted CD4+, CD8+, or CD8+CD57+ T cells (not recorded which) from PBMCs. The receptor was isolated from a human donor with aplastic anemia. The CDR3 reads CATSTARVYEQYF. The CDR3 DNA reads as TGTGCCACCTCGACAGCTCGGGTTTACGAGCAGTACTTC.